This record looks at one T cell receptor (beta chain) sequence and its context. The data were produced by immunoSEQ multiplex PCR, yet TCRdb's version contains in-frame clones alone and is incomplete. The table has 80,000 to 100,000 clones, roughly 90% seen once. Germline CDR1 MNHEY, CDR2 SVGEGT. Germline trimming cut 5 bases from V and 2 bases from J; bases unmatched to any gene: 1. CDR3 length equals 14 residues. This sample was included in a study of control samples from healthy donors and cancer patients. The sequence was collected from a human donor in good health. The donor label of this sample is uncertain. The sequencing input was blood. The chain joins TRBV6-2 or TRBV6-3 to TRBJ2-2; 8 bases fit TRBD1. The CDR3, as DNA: TGTGCCAGCAGTGGACAGGGTAACACCGGGGAGCTGTTTTTT. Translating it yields CASSGQGNTGELFF.